This T cell receptor beta chain originates from a study of blood T cell repertoires in COVID-19. On the study more broadly: The cDNA or gDNA used as material had been derived from T cells, B-cell-depleted T cells, or PBMCs.

TCRdb's copy holds only in-frame clones and misses some; the assay was immunoSEQ multiplex PCR. Among 150,000 to 200,000 clones listed, 65% to 85% were seen once. The CDR3 runs 17 residues. J was trimmed by 4 bases and V by 5 bases; bases with no gene match: 5. Germline values: CDR1 SGHTA, CDR2 FQGNSA. This chain links TRBV7-2 with TRBJ2-1; 16 bases map to TRBD2. Sequenced: peripheral blood. This TCR was sampled from a human donor with acute or convalescent COVID-19. The donor label of this sample is uncertain. The CDR3 nucleotides read TGTGCCAGCAGCCCGGGACTAGCGGGGGGGAATTACAATGAGCAGTTCTTC. Translation gives CASSPGLAGGNYNEQFF.